This T cell receptor beta chain was found in a study of T cells in tuberculosis. Study-level information: In South Africa, adults with active tuberculosis were compared with IGRA-negative and latently infected IGRA-positive adolescents.

Only one count was recorded for this clone. What it recognizes is unknown. The repertoire was sequenced with immunoSEQ multiplex PCR; TCRdb's copy has only in-frame clones and lacks some. Of roughly 34,000 clones in the sample, over 95% were seen once. General study results and limits: Classification accuracy was 80% to 90% (AUROC roughly 0.88) with the GMM-specific repertoire.

On average roughly 90,000 T cells per donor were immunosequenced. Sequenced material: PBMCs. This TCR was sampled from a donor aged 10-29 years with latent tuberculosis or without tuberculosis infection.

The CDR3 spells CASSLDVVVGGRNEQYF. In DNA form, the CDR3 reads TGTGCCAGCAGCTTAGACGTCGTAGTAGGGGGCAGGAACGAGCAGTACTTC. The chain couples TRBV11-2 to TRBJ2-7, with 7 positions matching TRBD1. The V gene's germline CDR1 is SGHAT and CDR2 FQNNGV. J was trimmed by 5 bases and V by 0 bases; bases with no gene match: 13. The CDR3 loop spans 17 amino acids. The full variable domain, rest sourced from reference TRBV11-2 and TRBJ2-7, is EAGVAQSPRYKIIEKRQSVAFWCNPISGHATLYWYQQILGQGPKLLIQFQNNGVVDDSQLPKDRFSAERLKGVDSTLKIQPAKLEDSAVYLCASSLDVVVGGRNEQYFGPGTRLTVT.